This record looks at one T cell receptor (beta chain) sequence and its context. Germline V gives CDR1 SGHRS, CDR2 YFSETQ. V lost 4 bases and J lost 8, with 13 bases in between. CDR3 length: 13 amino acids. This table comes from immunoSEQ multiplex PCR, and its TCRdb copy is limited to in-frame clones, with some not included. The table has about 160,000 clones, less than 85% seen once; the top ten hold approximately 3.3%. This record comes from a study of blood T cell repertoires in COVID-19. The rearrangement uses TRBV5-1 and TRBJ2-1; possible D gene TRBD2, 6 bases. The sample was peripheral blood. This TCR derives from a human donor with acute or convalescent COVID-19. The donor label of this sample is uncertain. CDR3 residues: CASSTGTPDEQFF. The CDR3 region has the DNA TGCGCCAGCAGCACCGGGACTCCAGATGAGCAGTTCTTC.